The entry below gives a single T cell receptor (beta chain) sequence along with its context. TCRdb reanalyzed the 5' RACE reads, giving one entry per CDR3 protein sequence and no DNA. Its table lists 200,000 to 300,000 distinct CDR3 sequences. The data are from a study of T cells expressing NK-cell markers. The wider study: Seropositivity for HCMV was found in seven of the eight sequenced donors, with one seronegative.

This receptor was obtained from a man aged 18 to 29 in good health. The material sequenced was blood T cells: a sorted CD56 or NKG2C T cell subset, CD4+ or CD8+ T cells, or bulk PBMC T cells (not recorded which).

The CDR3 loop is CASRAVDRGTNQPQHF. This chain links TRBV6-5 with TRBJ1-5; TCRdb's D call of TRBD1 is untestable without DNA. Germline CDR1 and CDR2: MNHEY and SVGAGI. This CDR3 has 16 residues.